This paragraph covers one T cell receptor (beta chain) sequence. The data were taken from a study of control samples from healthy donors and cancer patients. Generated by immunoSEQ multiplex PCR, the TCRdb table keeps only in-frame clones and is missing some. The sample shows tens of thousands of clones, 85% to 90% of them seen only once. Germline CDR1 MNHEY, CDR2 SVGAGI. V lost 5 bases, J lost 4 bases, and 15 bases lay in between. The CDR3 spans 15 residues. The TCR comes from a man aged 50 to 60 in good health. Sequencing used blood. This chain links TRBV6-5 with TRBJ1-5, with D possibly TRBD1 on 5 matching bases. This CDR3 reads CASSPIGHPNQPQHF. Written as DNA, the CDR3 is TGTGCCAGCAGTCCGATTGGACACCCTAATCAGCCCCAGCATTTT.